The 5 T cell receptor beta chains presented below share a single source sample, sequenced in a study of PD-1 blockade in classical Hodgkin lymphoma. The patients all showed relapse after autologous stem cell transplantation, while their brentuximab vedotin exposure varied. The protocol was immunoSEQ multiplex PCR, while the TCRdb copy is restricted to in-frame clones and leaves out a portion. The repertoire holds 35,000 to 40,000 clones, with 70% to 90% as singletons. This sample comprised peripheral blood mononuclear cells (PBMCs), obtained before the second cycle of nivolumab. The receptors shown here come from a human donor with classical Hodgkin lymphoma.

The V gene is TRBV6-6, the J gene TRBJ2-7; the D is unclear. In germline, CDR1 is MNHNY, CDR2 SVGAGI (reference sequence). The CDR3 spans 13 residues. Trimming shortened V by 6 bases and J by 3 bases, and 12 bases separated the two germline ends. CDR3 DNA: TGTGCCAGCAGACCCGACACGCTCTACGAGCAGTACTTC. Translation gives CASRPDTLYEQYF.

The chain links TRBV9 to TRBJ2-5; D is ambiguous. CDR3 length equals 12 residues. V lost 3 bases to trimming and J lost 4 bases, with 7 bases between them. Looked up from germline, CDR1 is SGDLS and CDR2 is YYNGEE. The CDR3 DNA sequence: TGTGCCAGCAGCGCTACTACAGAGACCCAGTACTTC. Its protein is CASSATTETQYF.

The CDR3 sequence: CASSHAGGAEAFF. For the CDR3, the DNA is TGTGCCAGCAGCCACGCAGGGGGCGCTGAAGCTTTCTTT. The chain has TRBV7-3 and TRBJ1-1; 8 nucleotides align to TRBD1. The length of the CDR3 is 13 residues. The junction had 5 bases not matched to a gene; V was cut back by 5 bases and J by 6 bases. Germline V lookup: CDR1 SGHTA, CDR2 FQGTGA. Drawing the rest from reference TRBV7-3 and TRBJ1-1, the complete variable domain is GAGVSQTPSNKVTEKGKYVELRCDPISGHTALYWYRQSLGQGPEFLIYFQGTGAADDSGLPNDRFFAVRPEGSVSTLKIQRTERGDSAVYLCASSHAGGAEAFFGQGTRLTVV.

This chain connects TRBV5-1 to TRBJ2-3; 7 bases line up with TRBD1. Germline trimming cut 2 bases from V and 0 bases from J; bases unmatched to any gene: 9. The CDR3 is 17 residues long. Germline V CDR1 and CDR2: SGHRS, YFSETQ. CDR3 in DNA: TGCGCCAGCAGCTTAGGGGACAGCCCTTATAGCACAGATACGCAGTATTTT. It encodes CASSLGDSPYSTDTQYF.

The chain carries TRBV4-2 and TRBJ2-1; D gene unclear. Trimming removed 0 bases at V and 5 bases at J, with 8 bases between. This CDR3 region has 14 residues. CDR1 and CDR2 (germline): LGHNA, YNFKEQ. The DNA of the CDR3 is TGTGCCAGCAGCCAAGAATACGGCGACAATGAGCAGTTCTTC. It translates to CASSQEYGDNEQFF.